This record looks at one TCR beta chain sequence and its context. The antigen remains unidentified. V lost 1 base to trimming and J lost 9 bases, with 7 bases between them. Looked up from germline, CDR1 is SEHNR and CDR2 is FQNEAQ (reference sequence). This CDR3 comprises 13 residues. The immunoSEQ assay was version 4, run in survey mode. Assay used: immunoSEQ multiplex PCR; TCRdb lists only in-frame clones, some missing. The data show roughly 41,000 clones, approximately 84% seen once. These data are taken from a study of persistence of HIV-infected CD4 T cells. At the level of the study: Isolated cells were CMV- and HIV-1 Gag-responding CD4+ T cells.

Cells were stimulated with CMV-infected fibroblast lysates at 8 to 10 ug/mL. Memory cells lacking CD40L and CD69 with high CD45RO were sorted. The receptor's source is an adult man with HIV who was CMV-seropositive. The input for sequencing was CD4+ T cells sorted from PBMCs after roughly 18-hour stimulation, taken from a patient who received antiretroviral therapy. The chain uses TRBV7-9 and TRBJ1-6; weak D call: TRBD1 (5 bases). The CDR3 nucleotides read TGTGCCAGCAGCTTAGATGGGGGTTCACCCCTCCACTTT. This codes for CASSLDGGSPLHF.